This TCR beta chain was sequenced during a study of human T cells and chemical hapten exposure (dated by TCRdb to about 2021). Background on the whole study: Libraries were pooled for sequencing, and variation in per-sample TCR yields was attributed mainly to small differences in library volumes within the pool. In alopecia patients, the study followed how the peripheral blood TCR repertoire changed in vivo over primary and secondary sensitization to diphenylcyclopropenone (DPC), a hapten. Each blood RNA sample was used to sequence both TCR alpha and TCR beta chains. The full study reports these points: Repeated subsampling changed both the strength of the expansion versus patch-test correlation and the threshold at which that correlation became significant. The number of TCRs above 1 in 1000 frequency did not change with DPC sensitization; there was no evidence of global repertoire structure alterations.

Regarding this clonotype: This clone's antigen is unknown. No clone much larger than this one lies a single base away; base qualities are absent.

V lost 0 bases and J lost 9 bases; the stretch between them is 11 bases long. CDR1 and CDR2, per the germline V gene (reference sequence), are DFQATT and SNEGSKA. From the cysteine through the phenylalanine, the CDR3 covers 12 amino acids. Only the CDR3 portion is preserved as DNA: 36 bases, with reading frame beginning at the first base. Library creation used 5' RACE. The reads were generated on an Illumina MiSeq. During library preparation, unique molecular identifiers were attached to individual cDNA molecules so that TCRs could be counted quantitatively and reproducibly. On the authors' methods: A median of approximately 96,000 TCRs per sample was observed, with a range of 23,224 to 690,600. The Decombinator software suite was used to annotate the V, J and CDR3 of the TCR reads. To make PS versus PT1 abundance plots, every sample was subsampled to the same number of TCRs (28,000). Expanded TCRs were defined as absent before sensitization and observed at least eight times at the 2-week time point. TCRdb cleaned the public reads at Q25 with fastp, built clones with MiXCR and kept in-frame beta chains. Rows with a matching CDR3 protein are joined into one entry that keeps the most common DNA and genes. These V and J calls derive from TCRdb rather than the authors' analysis. The sample table records more than 75,000 distinct CDR3 sequences; around 15% of these occur just once. 6.5% to 7% of the sample lies in the top ten.

Total RNA was extracted from unfractionated whole blood that had been collected in Tempus Blood RNA tubes. About five healthy volunteers were used as TCR sequencing controls and were bled at day 0, 2 weeks and 6 weeks. The chain is encoded by TRBV20-1 joined to TRBJ2-5; the D gene remains uncertain. This TCR derives from a female donor in good health. The nucleotides are TGCAGTGCTAGAGATGGCCTAGGTGCCCAGTACTTC. This translates into CSARDGLGAQYF.